What follows are 25 T cell receptor beta chains derived from one specimen sequenced in a study of CD8 T cells in Susac syndrome. RNA was extracted with the RNeasy kit, and a quantity of about 0.5 to 1 ug was reverse transcribed using random hexamers. TCRdb ran MiXCR on the immunoSEQ multiplex PCR reads and lists one entry per CDR3 protein. The top ten hold roughly 0.21% of the sample, which has hundreds of thousands of distinct CDR3 sequences, 75% to 85% seen once. Sequenced sample: CD8+ T cells from PBMCs. These receptors were collected from a human donor with multiple sclerosis.

The chain has TRBV30 and TRBJ2-7, with D hard to call. CDR1 and CDR2 from the germline V gene are GTSNPN and SVGIG (reference sequence). With 0 bases removed from V and 4 bases from J, the gap between germline ends came to 16 bases. This CDR3 is built from 15 residues. In DNA form, the CDR3 reads TGTGCCTGGAGTGTCCAACCAGGACCCAAATACGAGCAGTACTTC. This translates into CAWSVQPGPKYEQYF.

The gene calls are TRBV3-1 and TRBJ2-1; 10 nucleotides agree with TRBD2. The CDR3 is made up of 15 amino acids. V shed 2 bases, J shed 8 bases, and the junction held 6 bases outside the gene matches. CDR1 and CDR2 (germline): LGHDT, YNNKEL (reference sequence). The CDR3 here is CASSQTLAGAHEQFF. In DNA form, the CDR3 reads TGTGCCAGCAGCCAAACGCTAGCGGGAGCCCATGAGCAGTTCTTC.

This rearrangement joins TRBV5-6 to TRBJ1-1; the D is unclear. The length of the CDR3 is 13 residues. V was shortened by 1 base and J by 3 bases, with 7 bases between the two germline ends. Germline CDR1 SGHDT, CDR2 YYEEEE. For the CDR3, the DNA is TGTGCCAGCAGCTTGATAAGATACACTGAAGCTTTCTTT. The encoded protein is CASSLIRYTEAFF. Full variable domain (missing parts from reference TRBV5-6 and TRBJ1-1): DAGVTQSPTHLIKTRGQQVTLRCSPKSGHDTVSWYQQALGQGPQFIFQYYEEEERQRGNFPDRFSGHQFPNYSSELNVNALLLGDSALYLCASSLIRYTEAFFGQGTRLTVV.

The chain is built from TRBV28 and TRBJ2-7, with D tentatively TRBD2 (6 bases). Germline-derived CDR1 and CDR2 are MDHEN and SYDVKM. V gave up 1 base and J gave up 7 bases, with 23 bases separating them. There are 17 residues in the CDR3. CDR3 sequence (DNA): TGTGCCAGCAGTTTATCTCGGGGTAGCGGAGACGGACTGGAGCAGTACTTC. This encodes CASSLSRGSGDGLEQYF.

The chain couples TRBV7-9 to TRBJ2-7; 9 bases align to TRBD1. Germline V gives CDR1 SEHNR, CDR2 FQNEAQ (reference sequence). The CDR3 extends over 16 amino acids. The J segment lost 7 bases and the V segment lost 5 bases, leaving 15 bases of the junction unmatched. CDR3 in amino acids: CASSVLTGTGRGEQYF. CDR3 bases: TGTGCCAGCAGCGTACTAACCGGGACAGGGCGAGGAGAGCAGTACTTC.

The V and J genes are TRBV29-1 and TRBJ1-2; no definite D call. Trimming removed 0 bases at V and 8 bases at J, with 7 bases between. Looked up from germline, CDR1 is SQVTM and CDR2 is ANQGSEA. The CDR3 totals 11 residues. The CDR3 reads CSVEDVEGYTF. CDR3 bases: TGCAGCGTTGAAGATGTTGAGGGCTACACCTTC. Complete variable domain (other parts from reference TRBV29-1 and TRBJ1-2): SAVISQKPSRDICQRGTSLTIQCQVDSQVTMMFWYRQQPGQSLTLIATANQGSEATYESGFVIDKFPISRPNLTFSTLTVSNMSPEDSSIYLCSVEDVEGYTFGSGTRLTVV.

V and J are TRBV24-1 and TRBJ2-3; TRBD2 matches 15 bases. CDR1 and CDR2 (germline): KGHDR, SFDVKD. The CDR3 is made up of 16 amino acids. V was pared by 4 bases and J by 5 bases, with 3 bases of the junction left unmatched. In DNA form, the CDR3 reads TGTGCCACCAGTGAGGGACTAGCGGGAGGAGGAGATACGCAGTATTTT. This sequence encodes CATSEGLAGGGDTQYF.

The chain combines TRBV6-1 with TRBJ1-1; D remains unclear. The CDR3 runs 16 residues. Germline V gives CDR1 MNHNS, CDR2 SASEGT. V shed 6 bases and J shed 8 bases, with 25 bases lying between them. CDR3 sequence: CASSGFGWGFLGEAFF. Written as DNA, the CDR3 is TGTGCCAGCAGCGGATTTGGCTGGGGATTTTTGGGCGAAGCTTTCTTT.

Only one count was recorded for this clonotype. V gene TRBV5-1 combines with J gene TRBJ1-1; D might be TRBD1 (6 bases). The CDR3 is 14 residues long. From germline, CDR1 is SGHRS and CDR2 YFSETQ. V lost 2 bases and J lost 1, with 9 bases in between. Written as DNA, the CDR3 is TGCGCCAGCAGCTTTGAACAGGGGAACACTGAAGCTTTCTTT. It is translated as CASSFEQGNTEAFF.

This clonotype was seen only a few times. The genes are TRBV5-6 and TRBJ2-7, with TRBD1 matching over 8 bases. CDR1 is SGHDT and CDR2 is YYEEEE in the germline V gene. With V trimmed by 3 bases and J by 2 bases, 4 bases remained unmatched. The length of the CDR3 is 14 residues. As DNA, the CDR3 is TGTGCCAGCAGCTCGACAGGGGTCCCCTACGAGCAGTACTTC. This sequence encodes CASSSTGVPYEQYF. The full variable domain, rest sourced from reference TRBV5-6 and TRBJ2-7, is DAGVTQSPTHLIKTRGQQVTLRCSPKSGHDTVSWYQQALGQGPQFIFQYYEEEERQRGNFPDRFSGHQFPNYSSELNVNALLLGDSALYLCASSSTGVPYEQYFGPGTRLTVT.

This chain connects TRBV19 to TRBJ2-7, with D possibly matching TRBD1 (6 bases). Trimming took 4 bases from V and 3 from J, leaving 10 bases between them. Germline-derived CDR1 and CDR2 are LNHDA and SQIVND (reference sequence). This CDR3 region has 13 residues. The CDR3 here is CASSTSDSYEQYF. As DNA, the CDR3 is TGTGCCAGTAGTACCTCGGACAGCTACGAGCAGTACTTC.

This clonotype was recorded once. The chain recombines TRBV7-9 with TRBJ2-1, with a weak D call TRBD2 (6 bases). Looked up from germline, CDR1 is SEHNR and CDR2 is FQNEAQ (reference sequence). V shed 3 bases and J shed 5 bases, with 8 bases lying between them. The CDR3 length is 13 residues. In DNA, the CDR3 is TGTGCCAGCAGCTTGCGGGAAAACAATGAGCAGTTCTTC. Translated, it gives CASSLRENNEQFF.

The CDR3 sequence is CASRYWVETQYF. The CDR3 DNA sequence: TGCGCCAGCAGGTACTGGGTAGAGACCCAGTACTTC. This chain uses TRBV4-3 with TRBJ2-5; D is unclear. Trimming left V 6 bases short and J 4 bases short, with 9 bases between. The germline CDR1 and CDR2 sequences are LGHNA and YSLEER. The CDR3 is made up of 12 amino acids.

The CDR3 DNA reads as TGCGCCAGCAGCCAAGTGTACGGGAGGGCCTCGGATACGCAGTATTTT. This encodes CASSQVYGRASDTQYF. The rearrangement uses TRBV4-1 and TRBJ2-3, with TRBD2 matching over 8 bases. V gave up 1 base and J gave up 6 bases; unmatched junction bases: 9. CDR1 and CDR2 from the germline V gene are MGHRA and YSYEKL. CDR3 length: 16 residues.

V usage is TRBV7-9 and J usage is TRBJ2-1, with 9 positions matching TRBD2. The V gene's germline CDR1 is SEHNR and CDR2 FQNEAQ (reference sequence). Trimming cost V 1 base and J 9 bases; bases outside gene matches: 4. The CDR3 runs to 14 residues. The CDR3 sequence is CASSLVLAGLEQFF. In DNA form, the CDR3 reads TGTGCCAGCAGCTTAGTTCTAGCGGGACTTGAGCAGTTCTTC. Combining the CDR3 with reference TRBV7-9 and TRBJ2-1 gives the whole variable domain DTGVSQNPRHKITKRGQNVTFRCDPISEHNRLYWYRQTLGQGPEFLTYFQNEAQLEKSRLLSDRFSAERPKGSFSTLEIQRTEQGDSAMYLCASSLVLAGLEQFFGPGTRLTVL.

This chain uses TRBV18 with TRBJ2-7; unclear D gene. In germline, CDR1 is KGHSH, CDR2 LQKENI. The V and J ends lost 4 bases and 7 bases respectively, with 14 bases between them. The CDR3 has 13 residues. CDR3 nucleotide sequence: TGTGCCAGCTCACGGGCCGACCGGGTGGAGCAGTACTTC. Its translation is CASSRADRVEQYF.

This clonotype has just a few counts. V is TRBV7-9 and J is TRBJ1-1, with a possible D match to TRBD1 (6 bases). The CDR3 runs 13 residues. V shed 5 bases and J shed 4 bases, with 11 bases lying between them. CDR1 SEHNR and CDR2 FQNEAQ come from the germline V gene (reference sequence). The CDR3 here is CASSPTGSTEAFF. The CDR3 DNA reads TGTGCCAGCAGCCCCACAGGGAGCACTGAAGCTTTCTTT.

The V call is TRBV2, the J call TRBJ2-7; tentatively, D is TRBD2 (7 bases). V was pared by 5 bases and J by 1 base, with 9 bases between. Per germline, CDR1 SNHLY and CDR2 FYNNEI. The CDR3 covers 13 residues. The CDR3, as DNA: TGTGCCAGCAGTCGGGGGGCATCCTACGAGCAGTACTTC. This translates into CASSRGASYEQYF.

This clonotype was seen a single time. V and J are TRBV27 and TRBJ2-1, with TRBD1 matching 9 bases. Trimming removed 8 bases from V and 8 bases from J; junction bases left unmatched: 10. This CDR3 is built from 14 residues. Germline CDR1 is MNHEY and CDR2 is SMNVEV (reference sequence). This chain's CDR3 is CASWTGTGLDEQFF. DNA of the CDR3: TGTGCCAGCTGGACCGGGACAGGGTTGGATGAGCAGTTCTTC.

The chain uses TRBV9 and TRBJ1-1; D is undetermined. Germline CDR1 reads SGDLS; CDR2 reads YYNGEE. Trimming took off 4 bases at V and 4 bases at J, with 14 bases between the two ends. The CDR3 extends over 14 amino acids. The DNA for the CDR3 is TGTGCCAGCAGCCCCCCCGCCGCTGGCACTGAAGCTTTCTTT. As protein: CASSPPAAGTEAFF.

V usage is TRBV7-9 and J usage is TRBJ2-3, with D possibly matching TRBD1 (6 bases). From germline, CDR1 is SEHNR and CDR2 FQNEAQ (reference sequence). Trimming took off 5 bases at V and 2 bases at J, with 20 bases between the two ends. The length of the CDR3 is 17 residues. CDR3 nucleotide sequence: TGTGCCAGCAGCCGGCCAATCTTACAGGGTCCCACAGATACGCAGTATTTT. Amino acids: CASSRPILQGPTDTQYF.

This chain connects TRBV5-6 to TRBJ1-5, with D perhaps TRBD1 (5 bases). Per germline, CDR1 SGHDT and CDR2 YYEEEE. Trimming removed 0 bases at V and 7 bases at J, with 14 bases between. The CDR3 covers 15 residues. CDR3 in DNA: TGTGCCAGCAGCTTGGGGGCAGGGCTCGAGCAGCCCCAGCATTTT. As protein: CASSLGAGLEQPQHF.

The V call is TRBV28, the J call TRBJ2-3, with 7 bases aligning to TRBD1. The V gene's germline CDR1 is MDHEN and CDR2 SYDVKM. The CDR3 has 16 residues. The V gene end was trimmed by 2 bases and the J gene end by 2 bases; junction bases not matched to a gene: 7. The CDR3 DNA sequence: TGTGCCAGCAGTTTAGAACGACAGGGAATCACAGATACGCAGTATTTT. Its translation: CASSLERQGITDTQYF.

This clonotype occurred once. The chain couples TRBV28 to TRBJ1-2; D unresolved. The CDR3 has 14 residues. CDR1 is MDHEN, CDR2 SYDVKM, per germline. Trimming left V 9 bases short and J 5 bases short, with 19 bases between. Here the CDR3 DNA reads TGTGCCAGTCGACCGGGTCAACAAAGTTATGGCTACACCTTC. As protein: CASRPGQQSYGYTF.

The chain has TRBV25-1 and TRBJ1-5; D call uncertain. CDR1 MGHDK and CDR2 SYGVNS come from the germline V gene. The CDR3 has 16 amino acids. V was clipped by 5 bases and J by 0 bases, with 14 bases between them. The CDR3: CASSPSEGLSNQPQHF. The CDR3 nucleotides read TGTGCCAGCAGTCCAAGTGAAGGACTTAGCAATCAGCCCCAGCATTTT.